The 9 T cell receptor beta chains given below trace back to one sample, sequenced in a study of T cells after posttransplantation cyclophosphamide. Sequenced by immunoSEQ multiplex PCR; TCRdb stores in-frame clones only, minus some. The sample lists fewer than 55,000 clones, none appearing once, the ten largest making up approximately 2.4%. The source material was PBMCs. Receptor source: a man in his forties in good health, CMV-negative, and a related stem cell transplant donor.

This clone was detected ten times or more. The DNA for the CDR3 is TGTGCCAGCAGCTTGTACGTCGGGACATCCAATCAGCCCCAGCATTTT. Residues: CASSLYVGTSNQPQHF. The chain employs TRBV5-5 and TRBJ1-5; D possibly corresponds to TRBD1 (6 bases). The V and J ends lost 1 base and 3 bases respectively, with 14 bases between them. The CDR3 totals 16 residues. CDR1 is SGHKS, CDR2 YYEKEE, per germline (reference sequence).

This clone was detected a few times. The chain is built from TRBV6-5 and TRBJ2-5; D unresolved. V lost 0 bases and J 1 base, leaving 12 bases between the germline ends. Germline V gives CDR1 MNHEY, CDR2 SVGAGI. The CDR3 is 16 residues long. CDR3 amino acids: CASSYSLSHSQETQYF. CDR3 sequence (DNA): TGTGCCAGCAGTTACTCGCTGTCGCACTCCCAAGAGACCCAGTACTTC.

The V and J genes are TRBV10-3 and TRBJ2-5, with 10 bases identical to TRBD1. The CDR3 totals 15 residues. The V gene end was trimmed by 3 bases and the J gene end by 3 bases; junction bases not matched to a gene: 4. The germline CDR1 and CDR2 sequences are ENHRY and SYGVKD. DNA of the CDR3: TGTGCCATCAGTGAAAGGACAGGGGGAAAAGAGACCCAGTACTTC. It yields the protein CAISERTGGKETQYF.

This clone was seen repeatedly, ten times or more. V usage is TRBV19 and J usage is TRBJ1-6, with no clear D. The germline CDR1 and CDR2 sequences are LNHDA and SQIVND (reference sequence). V lost 9 bases, J lost 9 bases, and 15 bases lay in between. The CDR3 length is 13 residues. CDR3: CASRGPLGSPLHF. DNA for the CDR3: TGTGCCAGCCGAGGTCCCCTAGGTTCACCCCTCCACTTT.

This clone was seen repeatedly, ten times or more. The rearrangement uses TRBV27 and TRBJ1-5; possible D gene TRBD1, 5 bases. CDR1 and CDR2 (germline): MNHEY, SMNVEV (reference sequence). This CDR3 spans 14 amino acids. V lost 5 bases and J lost 5, with 13 bases in between. CDR3 amino acids: CASSPGLGYQPQHF. The CDR3 region has the DNA TGTGCCAGCAGTCCAGGGTTAGGATATCAGCCCCAGCATTTT.

This clone was seen only a few times. This chain links TRBV25-1 with TRBJ1-2; the D gene is possibly TRBD1 (5 bases). CDR3 size: 14 residues. V gave up 4 bases and J gave up 7 bases, with 16 bases separating them. From germline, CDR1 is MGHDK and CDR2 SYGVNS. The CDR3 region has the DNA TGTGCCAGCAGTGGGGGCCGACGTGACCCTGGCTACACCTTC. Translation: CASSGGRRDPGYTF.

This clone was observed many times. This chain joins TRBV28 and TRBJ2-1; TRBD2 matches 12 bases. Germline assignment: CDR1 MDHEN and CDR2 SYDVKM. This CDR3 is built from 20 residues. V lost 2 bases and J lost 0; bases outside the gene matches: 11. Written as DNA, the CDR3 is TGTGCCAGCAGTTTACCGACTAGCGGGAGAACCCCAAGCTCCTACAATGAGCAGTTCTTC. Translation gives CASSLPTSGRTPSSYNEQFF.

This clone was picked up many times. The chain employs TRBV7-3 and TRBJ2-1; perhaps TRBD2 as D (6 bases). Trimming shortened V by 6 bases and J by 10 bases, and 16 bases separated the two germline ends. Germline V CDR1 and CDR2: SGHTA, FQGTGA. The CDR3 covers 13 residues. CDR3 nucleotides: TGTGCCAGCAGTTTCGGGAGTCAGATGGAGCAGTTCTTC. It translates to CASSFGSQMEQFF.

This clone was observed many times. The chain recombines TRBV7-8 with TRBJ2-1; no clear D. The germline gives CDR1 SGHVS, CDR2 FQNEAQ. This CDR3 spans 12 amino acids. Trimming removed 1 base at V and 6 bases at J, with 4 bases between. The chain's CDR3 is CASSLGANEQFF. CDR3 nucleotides: TGTGCCAGCAGCTTAGGCGCCAATGAGCAGTTCTTC.